This T cell receptor (beta chain) was found in a study of T-cell reconstitution after alpha-beta-depleted transplantation in children. General study results and limits: T cells produced anew were the main source of T-cell counts and diversity one year after transplant. Several patients had high TCRbeta diversity at day 60; it came from surviving recipient T cells and thymic progenitors. Reported findings indicate that, about two months after transplant, alpha-beta T cells came from several hundred expanded clones, which were derived from non-depleted graft cells.

Preparation of the TCRbeta library involved a method that used unique molecular identifiers. TCRdb used MiXCR to reprocess the PCR reads, holding one entry per CDR3 protein. The sample includes about 580,000 distinct CDR3 sequences, 20% to 25% of them seen just once. Remarks on this clonotype: Its antigen remains unknown.

Trimming cost V 1 base and J 5 bases; bases outside gene matches: 8. This CDR3 comprises 15 residues. Germline V gene sequence: CDR1 DFQATT, CDR2 SNEGSKA (reference sequence). J is TRBJ2-5 and V is TRBV20-1; TRBD2 agrees at 9 bases. This receptor was obtained from a boy under two years old who had a stem cell transplant for acute myeloid leukemia, so the T cells may come from the graft donor. This specimen was PBMCs, mostly from graft donor cells, taken 360 days after TCRalphabeta/CD19-depleted stem cell transplant. CDR3 residues: CSARGNPGTSETQYF. CDR3 in DNA: TGCAGTGCTAGAGGAAACCCCGGGACTAGCGAGACCCAGTACTTC.